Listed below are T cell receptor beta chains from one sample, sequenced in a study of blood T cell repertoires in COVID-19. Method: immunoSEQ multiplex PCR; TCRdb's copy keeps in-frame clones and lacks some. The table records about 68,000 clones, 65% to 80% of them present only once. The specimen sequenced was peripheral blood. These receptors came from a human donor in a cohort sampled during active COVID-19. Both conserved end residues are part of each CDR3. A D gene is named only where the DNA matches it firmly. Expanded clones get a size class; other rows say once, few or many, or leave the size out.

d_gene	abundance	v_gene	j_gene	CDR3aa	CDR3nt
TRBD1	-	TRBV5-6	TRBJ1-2	CASSPTGGGYGYTF	TGTGCCAGCAGCCCGACAGGGGGCGGCTATGGCTACACCTTC
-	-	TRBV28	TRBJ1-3	CASSSLLSGNTIYF	TGTGCCAGCAGCTCCCTACTCTCTGGAAACACCATATATTTT
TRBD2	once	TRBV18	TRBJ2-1	CASSPASGKFSEQFF	TGTGCCAGCTCACCAGCTAGCGGGAAATTCAGTGAGCAGTTCTTC
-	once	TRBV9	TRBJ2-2	CASSVAMGQDTGELFF	TGTGCCAGCAGCGTAGCTATGGGGCAGGACACCGGGGAGCTGTTTTTT
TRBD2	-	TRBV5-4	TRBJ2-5	CASSLNEGGPETQYF	TGTGCCAGCAGCTTGAATGAGGGAGGGCCTGAGACCCAGTACTTC
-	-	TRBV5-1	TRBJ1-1	CASSSEPGHQNTEAFF	TGCGCCAGCAGCTCCGAACCGGGACACCAGAACACTGAAGCTTTCTTT
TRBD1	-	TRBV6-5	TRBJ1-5	CASSPDRGSNQPQHF	TGTGCCAGCAGTCCCGACAGGGGTAGCAATCAGCCCCAGCATTTT
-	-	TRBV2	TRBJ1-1	CASKSEGNTEAFF	TGTGCCAGCAAATCCGAGGGGAACACTGAAGCTTTCTTT
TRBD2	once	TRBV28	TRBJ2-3	CASTLAGGETDTQYF	TGTGCCAGCACCTTAGCGGGAGGGGAGACAGATACGCAGTATTTT
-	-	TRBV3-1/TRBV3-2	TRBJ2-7	CASSPTPYYEQYF	TGTGCCAGCAGCCCAACACCTTACTACGAGCAGTACTTC
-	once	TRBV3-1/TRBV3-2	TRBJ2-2	CAIGGRGRGAVF	TGTGCCATCGGAGGTAGGGGGCGGGGAGCTGTTTTT
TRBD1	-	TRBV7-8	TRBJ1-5	CASSRGQGSGQPQHF	TGTGCCAGCAGCCGAGGACAGGGGAGTGGCCAGCCCCAGCATTTT
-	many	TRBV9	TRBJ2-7	CASSVGLQGYEQYF	TGTGCCAGCAGCGTCGGTCTACAGGGCTACGAGCAGTACTTC
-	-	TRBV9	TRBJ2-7	CASSPTTQFNYEQYF	TGTGCCAGCAGCCCAACCACCCAGTTTAACTACGAGCAGTACTTC
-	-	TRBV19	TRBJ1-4	CASSSQDKSGEKLFF	TGTGCCAGTAGTAGCCAAGATAAATCGGGAGAAAAACTGTTTTTT
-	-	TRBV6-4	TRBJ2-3	CASSVELTDTQYF	TGTGCCAGCAGTGTGGAGTTAACAGATACGCAGTATTTT
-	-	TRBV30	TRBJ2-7	CAWRKLERYYEQYF	TGTGCCTGGAGAAAACTAGAAAGATACTACGAGCAGTACTTC
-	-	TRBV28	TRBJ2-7	CASSQQGVPYEQYF	TGTGCCAGCAGTCAACAGGGAGTACCCTACGAGCAGTACTTC
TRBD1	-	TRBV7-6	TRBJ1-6	CASSLEARDRGYNSPLHF	TGTGCCAGCAGCTTAGAGGCCAGGGACAGGGGGTATAATTCACCCCTCCACTTT
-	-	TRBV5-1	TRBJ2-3	CASSLQSGGFPDTQYF	TGCGCCAGCAGCCTACAATCCGGGGGTTTTCCGGATACGCAGTATTTT
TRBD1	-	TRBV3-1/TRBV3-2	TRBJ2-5	CASSRGQDQETQYF	TGTGCCAGCAGCCGCGGACAGGACCAAGAGACCCAGTACTTC
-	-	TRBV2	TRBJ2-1	CASRTGGSYNEQFF	TGTGCCAGCAGGACAGGTGGCTCCTACAATGAGCAGTTCTTC
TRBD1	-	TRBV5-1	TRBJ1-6	CASSPDRVSPLHF	TGCGCCAGCAGCCCGGACAGGGTTTCACCCCTCCACTTT
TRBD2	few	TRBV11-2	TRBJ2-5	CASSLRGSGEETQYF	TGTGCCAGCAGCTTAAGGGGTAGCGGGGAGGAGACCCAGTACTTC
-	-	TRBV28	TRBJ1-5	CASSTSGRRQPQHF	TGTGCCAGCAGCACCTCCGGGCGGAGGCAGCCCCAGCATTTT
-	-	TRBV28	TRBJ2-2	CATLEGGDSGELFF	TGTGCCACCCTAGAGGGTGGGGATTCCGGGGAGCTGTTTTTT
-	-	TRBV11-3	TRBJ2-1	CASSLVPGKGEQFF	TGTGCCAGCAGCTTAGTCCCAGGGAAGGGTGAGCAGTTCTTC
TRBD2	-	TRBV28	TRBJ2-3	CASSFRASGYTDTQYF	TGTGCCAGCAGTTTTAGGGCTAGCGGATACACAGATACGCAGTATTTT
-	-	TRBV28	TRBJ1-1	CASSYLKGDTEAFF	TGTGCCAGCAGTTACCTCAAGGGGGACACTGAAGCTTTCTTT
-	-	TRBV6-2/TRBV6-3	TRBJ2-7	CASSYGKIGGGGVSYEQYF	TGTGCCAGCAGTTACGGCAAGATCGGCGGTGGGGGCGTTTCCTACGAGCAGTACTTC
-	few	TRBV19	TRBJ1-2	CASSTHRGRTDGYTF	TGTGCCAGTAGTACCCACCGGGGGAGGACGGATGGCTACACCTTC
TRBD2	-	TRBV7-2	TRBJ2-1	CASSLNPSGGAYYNEQFF	TGTGCCAGCAGCTTAAACCCCAGCGGGGGGGCTTACTACAATGAGCAGTTCTTC
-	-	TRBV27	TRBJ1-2	CASSFGQGSNYGYTF	TGTGCCAGCAGTTTTGGGCAGGGGAGTAACTATGGCTACACCTTC
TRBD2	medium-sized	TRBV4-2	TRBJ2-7	CASSPRRGDEQYF	TGTGCCAGCAGCCCACGTCGGGGGGACGAGCAGTACTTC
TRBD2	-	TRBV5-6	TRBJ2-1	CASDYAGGPVEQFF	TGTGCCAGTGACTACGCGGGGGGGCCGGTTGAGCAGTTCTTC
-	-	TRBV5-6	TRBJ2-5	CASTSLSGLETQYF	TGTGCCAGCACATCCCTTTCAGGGTTGGAGACCCAGTACTTC
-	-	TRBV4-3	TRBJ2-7	CASSQDLYYEQYF	TGCGCCAGCAGCCAAGATTTGTACTACGAGCAGTACTTC
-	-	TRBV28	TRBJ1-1	CASRGLNTEAFF	TGTGCCAGCCGGGGTCTGAACACTGAAGCTTTCTTT
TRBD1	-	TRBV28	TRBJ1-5	CASSSPGTGVGYQPQHF	TGTGCCAGCAGTTCCCCTGGGACAGGGGTAGGTTATCAGCCCCAGCATTTT
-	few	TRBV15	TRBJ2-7	CATSREERDEQYF	TGTGCCACCAGCAGAGAGGAGCGGGACGAGCAGTACTTC
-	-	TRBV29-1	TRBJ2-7	CSVEHSYEQYF	TGCAGCGTTGAACATTCCTACGAGCAGTACTTC
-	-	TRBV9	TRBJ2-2	CASSVGQATGELFF	TGTGCCAGCAGCGTAGGGCAGGCCACCGGGGAGCTGTTTTTT
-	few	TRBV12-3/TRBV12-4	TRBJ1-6	CASSSRGNSPLHF	TGTGCCAGCTCGTCACGCGGGAATTCACCCCTCCACTTT
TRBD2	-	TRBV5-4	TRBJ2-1	CASSFQIAGEVTNEQFF	TGTGCCAGCAGCTTTCAAATAGCGGGAGAAGTTACGAATGAGCAGTTCTTC
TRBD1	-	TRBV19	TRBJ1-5	CASSIYRGEEQPQHF	TGTGCCAGTAGTATCTACAGGGGAGAAGAACAGCCCCAGCATTTT
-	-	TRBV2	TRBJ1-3	CASTLGRGKGNTIYF	TGTGCCAGCACCCTGGGACGGGGGAAGGGAAACACCATATATTTT